This TCR beta chain originates from a study of T cell responses to AZD1222 COVID-19 vaccine. Only in-frame clones appear in the TCRdb table, and some are missing; sequencing was by immunoSEQ multiplex PCR. This table has roughly 140,000 clones, 90% to 95% appearing once. Notes on the study in general: Targeting of unmutated variant regions was reportedly seen in nearly half of spike-specific TCRs. Of the AZD1222 recipients, only five or six were seropositive at baseline. CD4 TCRs linked to vaccination spanned spike, dominating at 160-218 and 743-854. Most donors were white British, females outnumbered males, and clonal diversity was possibly underestimated.

V lost 8 bases and J lost 7, with 14 bases in between. Germline V lookup: CDR1 LNHDA, CDR2 SQIVND (reference sequence). CDR3 length: 13 residues. Comment on this clone: Its specificity is unknown.

Here the sequenced sample was peripheral blood, taken 28 days after the second AZD1222 dose. The chain carries TRBV19 and TRBJ1-4, with D possibly being TRBD1 (5 bases). This TCR came from an adult who received the AZD1222 COVID-19 vaccine. The CDR3 DNA reads as TGTGCCAGTTCCCAGGGCGGGAGTGAAAAACTGTTTTTT. This encodes CASSQGGSEKLFF.